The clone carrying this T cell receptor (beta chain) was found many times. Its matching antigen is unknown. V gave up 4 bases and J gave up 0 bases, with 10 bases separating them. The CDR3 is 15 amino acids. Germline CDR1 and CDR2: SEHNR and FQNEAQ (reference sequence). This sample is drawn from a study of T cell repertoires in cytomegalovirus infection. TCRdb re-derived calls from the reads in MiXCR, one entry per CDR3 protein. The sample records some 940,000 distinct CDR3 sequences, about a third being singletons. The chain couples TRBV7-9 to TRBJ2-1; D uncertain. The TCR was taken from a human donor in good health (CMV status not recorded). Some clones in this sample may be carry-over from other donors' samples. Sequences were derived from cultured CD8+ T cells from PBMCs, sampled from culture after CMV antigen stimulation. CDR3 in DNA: TGTGCCAGCAGCTCCTTAGCAGTCTCCTACAATGAGCAGTTCTTC. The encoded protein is CASSSLAVSYNEQFF. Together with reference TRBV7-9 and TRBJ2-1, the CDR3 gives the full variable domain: DTGVSQNPRHKITKRGQNVTFRCDPISEHNRLYWYRQTLGQGPEFLTYFQNEAQLEKSRLLSDRFSAERPKGSFSTLEIQRTEQGDSAMYLCASSSLAVSYNEQFFGPGTRLTVL.